This T cell receptor (beta chain) was recorded in a study of blood T cell repertoires in COVID-19 (dated by TCRdb to the early 2020s). For the wider study: Samples covering the acute and convalescent phases of COVID-19 were provided by collaborators in the United States, Italy and Spain. The material from the prospective study consisted of cDNA or gDNA derived from T cells, B-cell-depleted T cells, or PBMCs. Subjects who had been exposed to COVID-19, were actively infected with it, or had recovered from it provided the deeply sampled blood TCRbeta repertoires that made up the dataset. The repertoires were released in a freely available public database intended as a resource for research on the immune response to SARS-CoV-2. Samples were obtained from the ongoing ImmuneRACE study (first 160 participants) and from 1,254 subjects provided by 6 global collaborators. A de-identified subject ID, COVID-19 status, age in years and sex were almost always included in the sample metadata. Where available, HLA class I and class II types were taken from metadata supplied by the sample provider and were not determined by assay-based typing.

Including cysteine and phenylalanine, the CDR3 has 16 amino acids. Only CDR3 DNA is held: 48 bases, read in frame from base 1. According to the germline V gene, CDR1 reads SGDLS and CDR2 reads YYNGEE. The V and J ends are trimmed by 4 bases and 0 bases, leaving 17 bases between them. Points on this clone: The clone's antigen remains unknown. Per-base qualities were not stored, and no clone one base away is much larger.

Overall study outcomes, separate from this receptor: The amount of clinical and demographic metadata varied by source and participant and was provided uncurated.

TCRbeta CDR3 regions were amplified from genomic DNA by means of the immunoSEQ Assay, a bias-controlled multiplex PCR. The published analysis was carried out like this. Nucleated cell counts per sample were estimated from amplification of reference gene primers within the assay. To quantify the absolute abundance of each unique TCRbeta CDR3 rearrangement, sequence reads were collapsed and filtered. For each sample, productive Simpson clonality was calculated as the square root of Simpson's diversity index across productive rearrangements. TCRdb limited this immuneACCESS table to in-frame rearrangements with V and J called. A share of clones is missing; checked studies link under half to unresolved V genes, and the rest is unexplained. For V, J and clone size, that table is used; D and trimming come from the DNA. The sample table shows more than 200,000 clones, and roughly 85% are seen once. The ten biggest clones cover under 3% of the sample.

Collaborating institutions collected whole blood in K2EDTA tubes following their own protocols. For TCRbeta analysis, collaborators shipped samples in one of three forms: frozen whole blood, isolated PBMCs, or DNA extracted from either of those sample types. Rearrangement joined TRBV9 to TRBJ2-7, with TRBD1 as a weak D call on 5 bases. This receptor was identified in a woman in her thirties or forties with active or convalescent COVID-19. The specimen sequenced was peripheral blood. The CDR3 corresponds to CASSPVGQESSYEQYF. The nucleotide sequence is TGTGCCAGCAGCCCAGTGGGGCAGGAGAGCTCCTACGAGCAGTACTTC.